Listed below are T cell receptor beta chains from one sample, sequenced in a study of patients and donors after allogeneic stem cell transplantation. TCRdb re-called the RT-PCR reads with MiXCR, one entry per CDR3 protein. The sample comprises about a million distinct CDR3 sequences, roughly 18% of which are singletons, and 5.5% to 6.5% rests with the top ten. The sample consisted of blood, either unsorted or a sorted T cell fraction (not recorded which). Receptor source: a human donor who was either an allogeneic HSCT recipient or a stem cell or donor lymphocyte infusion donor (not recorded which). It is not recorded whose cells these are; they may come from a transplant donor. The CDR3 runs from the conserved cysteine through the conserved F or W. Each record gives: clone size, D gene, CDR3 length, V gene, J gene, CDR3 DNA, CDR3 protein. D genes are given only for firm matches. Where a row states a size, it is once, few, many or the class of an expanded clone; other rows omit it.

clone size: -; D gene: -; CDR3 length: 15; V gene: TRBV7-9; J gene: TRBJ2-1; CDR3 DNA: TGTGCCAGCAGCTTAGGGTACGGGGAGCTCAATGAGCAGTTCTTC; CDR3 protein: CASSLGYGELNEQFF
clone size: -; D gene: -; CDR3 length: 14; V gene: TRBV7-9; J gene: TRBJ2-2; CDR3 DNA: TGTGCCAGCAGCTTAGGTCACTGGACCGGGGAGCTGTTTTTT; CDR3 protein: CASSLGHWTGELFF
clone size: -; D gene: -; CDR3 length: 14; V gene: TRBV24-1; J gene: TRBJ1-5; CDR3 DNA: TGTGCCACGGGACGGGGGGGTAGCAATCAGCCCCAGCATTTT; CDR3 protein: CATGRGGSNQPQHF
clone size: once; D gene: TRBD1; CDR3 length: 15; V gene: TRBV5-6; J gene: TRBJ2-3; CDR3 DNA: TGTGCCAGCAGCTTGGGGGCAAGGGGGCGAAATACGCAGTATTTT; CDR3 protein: CASSLGARGRNTQYF
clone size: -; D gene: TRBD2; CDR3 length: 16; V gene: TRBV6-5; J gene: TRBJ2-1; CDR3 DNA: TGTGCCAGCAGTTTCCGCCTCCGGTGGGAGGGGAATGAGCAGTTCTTC; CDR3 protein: CASSFRLRWEGNEQFF
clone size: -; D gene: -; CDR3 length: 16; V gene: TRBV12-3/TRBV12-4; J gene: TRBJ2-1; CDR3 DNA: TGTGCCAGCAGTCGCCAGGGGCTCCTCTCCTACAATGAGCAGTTCTTC; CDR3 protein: CASSRQGLLSYNEQFF
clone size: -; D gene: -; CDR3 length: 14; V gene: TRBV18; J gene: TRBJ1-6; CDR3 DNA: TGTGCCAGCTCACACGACAGCCATAATTCACCCCTCCACTTT; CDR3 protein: CASSHDSHNSPLHF
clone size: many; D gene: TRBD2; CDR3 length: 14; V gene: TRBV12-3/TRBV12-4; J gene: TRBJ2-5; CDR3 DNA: TGTGCCAGCAGGGGGACTAGCGGGGTGGAGACCCAGTACTTC; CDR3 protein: CASRGTSGVETQYF
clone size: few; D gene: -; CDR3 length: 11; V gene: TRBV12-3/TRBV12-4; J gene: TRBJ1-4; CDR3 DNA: TGTGCCAGCAGCAAACGAGGGCCTTTGTTTTTT; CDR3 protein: CASSKRGPLFF
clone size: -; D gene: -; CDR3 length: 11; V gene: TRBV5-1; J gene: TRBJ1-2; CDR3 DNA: TGCGTGCGTGAGGGGAACTATGGCTACACCTTC; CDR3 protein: CVREGNYGYTF
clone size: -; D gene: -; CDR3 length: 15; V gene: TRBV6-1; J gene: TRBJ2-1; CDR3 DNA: TGTGCCAGCACCCAGGGCCAGCGGGCATACAATGAGCAGTTCTTC; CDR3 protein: CASTQGQRAYNEQFF
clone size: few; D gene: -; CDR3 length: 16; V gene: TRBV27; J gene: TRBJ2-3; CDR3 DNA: TGTGCCAGCAGTTTTCCGGGGGGCCGTGGCACAGATACGCAGTATTTT; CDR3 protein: CASSFPGGRGTDTQYF
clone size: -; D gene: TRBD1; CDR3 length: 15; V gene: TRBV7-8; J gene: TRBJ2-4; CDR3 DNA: TGTGCCAGCAGCCCCCGGACAGGGCCCCAAAACATTCAGTACTTC; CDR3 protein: CASSPRTGPQNIQYF
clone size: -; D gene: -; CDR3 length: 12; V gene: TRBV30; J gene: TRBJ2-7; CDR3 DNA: TGTGCCTGGAGAATCGACCACTACGAGCAGTACTTC; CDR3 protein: CAWRIDHYEQYF
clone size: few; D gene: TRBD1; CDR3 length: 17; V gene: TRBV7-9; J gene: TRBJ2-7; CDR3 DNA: TGTGCCAGCAGCTCCCCTCTTACAGGGGCCGCTGGGGACGAGCAGTACTTC; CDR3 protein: CASSSPLTGAAGDEQYF
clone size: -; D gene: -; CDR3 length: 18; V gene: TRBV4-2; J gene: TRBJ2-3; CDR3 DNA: TGTGCCAGCAGCCAAGATAGTGGAGGGGGCGTAGGCACAGATACGCAGTATTTT; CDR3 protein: CASSQDSGGGVGTDTQYF
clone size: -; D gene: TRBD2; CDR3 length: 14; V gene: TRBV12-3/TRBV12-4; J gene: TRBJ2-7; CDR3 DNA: TGTGCCAGCAGCCCGAGCGGGGGGGCCCACGAGCAGTACTTC; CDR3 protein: CASSPSGGAHEQYF
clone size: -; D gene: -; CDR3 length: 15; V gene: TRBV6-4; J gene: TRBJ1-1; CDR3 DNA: TGTGCCAGCAGTGCTACCGTGGGGGCGAGGACTGAAGCTTTCTTT; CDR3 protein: CASSATVGARTEAFF
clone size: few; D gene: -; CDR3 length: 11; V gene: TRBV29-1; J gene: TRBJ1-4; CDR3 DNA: TGCAGCGTTACAGTGAATGAAAAACTGTTTTTT; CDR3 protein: CSVTVNEKLFF
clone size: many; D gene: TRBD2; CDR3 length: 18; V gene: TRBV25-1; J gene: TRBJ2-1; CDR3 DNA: TGTGCCAGCAGTGATAGCCTAGCGGGAGGGAGCTCCTACAATGAGCAGTTCTTC; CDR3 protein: CASSDSLAGGSSYNEQFF
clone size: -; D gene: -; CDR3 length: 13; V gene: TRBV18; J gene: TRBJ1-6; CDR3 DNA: TGTGCCAGCTCAGCACCAACAGATTCACCCCTCCACTTT; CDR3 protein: CASSAPTDSPLHF
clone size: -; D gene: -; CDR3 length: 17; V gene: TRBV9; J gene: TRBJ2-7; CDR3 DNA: TGTGCCAGCAGCGTAGTGGCGGGTAGGGGGGCATCCTACGAGCAGTACTTC; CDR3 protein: CASSVVAGRGASYEQYF
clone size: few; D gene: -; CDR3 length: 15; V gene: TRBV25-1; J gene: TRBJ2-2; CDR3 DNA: TGTGCCAGCAGTGGGCTGGCAGGGCTGACCGGGGAGCTGTTTTTT; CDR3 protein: CASSGLAGLTGELFF
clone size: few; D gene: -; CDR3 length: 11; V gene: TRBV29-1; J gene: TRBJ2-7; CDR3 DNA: TGCAGCGTTGAGAAGGGTTACGAGCAGTACTTC; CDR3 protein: CSVEKGYEQYF
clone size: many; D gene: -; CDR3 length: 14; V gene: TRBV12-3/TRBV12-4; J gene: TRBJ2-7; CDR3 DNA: TGTGCCAGCAGTTCCCTCAGGGGACGCCACGAGCAGTACTTC; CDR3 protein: CASSSLRGRHEQYF
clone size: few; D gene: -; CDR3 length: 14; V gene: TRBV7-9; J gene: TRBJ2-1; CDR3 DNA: TGTGCCAGTATCCACAGGGAATCCTACAATGAGCAGTTCTTC; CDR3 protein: CASIHRESYNEQFF
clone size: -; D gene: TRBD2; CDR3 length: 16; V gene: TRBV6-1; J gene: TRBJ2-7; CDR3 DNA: TGTGCCAGCACCAGGGGACTAGCGGGGGGCACCTACGAGCAGTACTTC; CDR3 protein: CASTRGLAGGTYEQYF
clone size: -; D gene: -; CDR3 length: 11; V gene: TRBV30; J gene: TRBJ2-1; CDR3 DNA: TGTGCCTGGAGTGTTGTGGATGAGCAGTTCTTC; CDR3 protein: CAWSVVDEQFF
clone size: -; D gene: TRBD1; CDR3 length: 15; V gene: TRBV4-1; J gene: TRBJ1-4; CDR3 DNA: TGCGCCAGCAGCCCCAGGGGGGAGGGGGCTGAAAAACTGTTTTTT; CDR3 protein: CASSPRGEGAEKLFF
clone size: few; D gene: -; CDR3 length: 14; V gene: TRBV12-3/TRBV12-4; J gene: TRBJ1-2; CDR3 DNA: TGTGCCAGCAGTGGTTTTGGGTTAGGCTATGGCTACACCTTC; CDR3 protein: CASSGFGLGYGYTF
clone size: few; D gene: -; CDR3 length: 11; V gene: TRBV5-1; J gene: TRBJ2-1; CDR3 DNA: TGCGCCAGCAGCTGGAGAAATGAGCAGTTCTTC; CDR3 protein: CASSWRNEQFF
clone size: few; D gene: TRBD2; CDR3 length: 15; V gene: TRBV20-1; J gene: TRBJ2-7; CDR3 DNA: TGCAGTGCTAGAGATCGGGAACTAGCGGTCGACGAGCAGTACTTC; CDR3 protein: CSARDRELAVDEQYF
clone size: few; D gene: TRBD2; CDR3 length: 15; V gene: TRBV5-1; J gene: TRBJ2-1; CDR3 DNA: TGCGCCAGCAGCTTGTCTAGCGGGAGATACAATGAGCAGTTCTTC; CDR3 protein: CASSLSSGRYNEQFF
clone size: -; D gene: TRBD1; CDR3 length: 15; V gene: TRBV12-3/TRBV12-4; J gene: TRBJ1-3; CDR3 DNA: TGTGCCAGCACCGGGACAGGGTACTCTGGAAACACCATATATTTT; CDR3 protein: CASTGTGYSGNTIYF
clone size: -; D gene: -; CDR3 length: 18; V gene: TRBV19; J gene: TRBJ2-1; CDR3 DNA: TGTGCCAGTAGTATTATCGGGGTAGCGGCAAGTATTAACAATGAGCAGTTCTTC; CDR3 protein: CASSIIGVAASINNEQFF
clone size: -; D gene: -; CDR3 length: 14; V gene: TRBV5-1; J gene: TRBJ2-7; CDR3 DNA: TGCGCCAGCAGCCAGGTAGGATACTCCTACGAGCAGTACTTC; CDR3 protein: CASSQVGYSYEQYF
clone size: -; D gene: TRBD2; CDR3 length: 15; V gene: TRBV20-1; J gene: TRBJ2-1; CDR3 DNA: TGCAGTGCTAGAGACGGCGGGAGCCCCTACAATGAGCAGTTCTTC; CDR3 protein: CSARDGGSPYNEQFF
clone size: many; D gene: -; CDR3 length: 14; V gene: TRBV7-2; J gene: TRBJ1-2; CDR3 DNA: TGTGCCAGCAGCTTTGACGTCTTTAACTATGGCTACACCTTC; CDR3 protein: CASSFDVFNYGYTF
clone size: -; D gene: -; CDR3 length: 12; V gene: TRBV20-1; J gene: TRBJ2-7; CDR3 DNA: TGCAGTGCTAGAGAGGCAGCATACGAGCAGTACTTC; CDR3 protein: CSAREAAYEQYF
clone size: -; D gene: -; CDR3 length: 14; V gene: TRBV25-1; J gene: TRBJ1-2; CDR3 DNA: TGTGCCAGCAGTGAATCGGGACCGAGTATCGGCTACACCTTC; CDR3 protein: CASSESGPSIGYTF
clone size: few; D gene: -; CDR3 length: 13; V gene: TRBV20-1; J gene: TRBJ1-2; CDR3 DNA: TGCAGTGCCGCACAGGGAGCCTGGCCTGGCTACACCTTC; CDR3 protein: CSAAQGAWPGYTF
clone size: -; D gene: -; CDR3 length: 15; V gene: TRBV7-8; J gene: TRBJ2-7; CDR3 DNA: TGTGCCAGCAGCGCATCCGGGGCTACCTCCTACGAGCAGTACTTC; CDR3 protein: CASSASGATSYEQYF
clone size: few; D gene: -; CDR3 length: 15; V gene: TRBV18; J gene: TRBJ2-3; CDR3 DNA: TGTGCCAGCTCACCCCAAGGCCCCGGCAAGGGTACGCAGTATTTT; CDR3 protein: CASSPQGPGKGTQYF
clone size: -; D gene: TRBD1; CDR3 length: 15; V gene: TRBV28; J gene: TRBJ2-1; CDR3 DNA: TGTGCCAGCAGTTTCCGGGACAGGGGCAACAATGAGCAGTTCTTC; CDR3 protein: CASSFRDRGNNEQFF
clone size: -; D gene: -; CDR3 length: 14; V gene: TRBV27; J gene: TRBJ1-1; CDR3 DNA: TGTGCCAGCACCGACAGAGAAACCGAGGGGGAAGCTTTCTTT; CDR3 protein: CASTDRETEGEAFF
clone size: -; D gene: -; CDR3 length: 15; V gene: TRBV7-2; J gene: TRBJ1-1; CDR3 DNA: TGTGCCAGCAGCTTAGGAGCACTAGGGGGAACTGAAGCTTTCTTT; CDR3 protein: CASSLGALGGTEAFF
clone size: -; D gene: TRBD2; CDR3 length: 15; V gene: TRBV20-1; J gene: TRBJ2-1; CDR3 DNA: TGCAGTGCTGCCCTTAGCGGGAGAACCTACAATGAGCAGTTCTTC; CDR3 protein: CSAALSGRTYNEQFF
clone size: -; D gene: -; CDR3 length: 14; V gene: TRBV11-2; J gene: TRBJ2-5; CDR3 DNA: TGTGCCAGCAGCTCCGGGGACCTACAAGAGACCCAGTACTTC; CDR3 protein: CASSSGDLQETQYF
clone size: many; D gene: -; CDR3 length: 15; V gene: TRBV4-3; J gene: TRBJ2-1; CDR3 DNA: TGCGCCAGCAGCCAAGAGGGAGTAGCGAACAATGAGCAGTTCTTC; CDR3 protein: CASSQEGVANNEQFF
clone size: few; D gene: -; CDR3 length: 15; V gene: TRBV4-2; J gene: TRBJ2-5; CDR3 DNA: TGTGCCAGCAGCCAAGAAGACGTCTCCGCGGAGACCCAGTACTTC; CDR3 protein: CASSQEDVSAETQYF
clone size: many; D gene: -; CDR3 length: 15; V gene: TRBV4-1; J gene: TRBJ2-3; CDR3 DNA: TGCGCCAGCACTGTACAGGGTAGGGGTGTAGATACGCAGTATTTT; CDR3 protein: CASTVQGRGVDTQYF
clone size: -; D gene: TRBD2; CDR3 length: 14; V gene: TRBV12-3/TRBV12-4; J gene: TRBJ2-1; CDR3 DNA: TGTGCCAGCAGTTTACCTAGCGGGAGTAATGAGCAGTTCTTC; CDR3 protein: CASSLPSGSNEQFF
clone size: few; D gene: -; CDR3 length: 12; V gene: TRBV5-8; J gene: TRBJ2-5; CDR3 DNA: TGTGCCAGCAGCCCCCCGGAGACAACCCAGTACTTC; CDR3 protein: CASSPPETTQYF
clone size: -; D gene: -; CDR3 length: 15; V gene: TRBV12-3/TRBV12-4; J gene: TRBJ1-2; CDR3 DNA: TGTGCCAGCAGTTTTCGTTTTGGGCCCTCATCTGGCTACACCTTC; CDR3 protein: CASSFRFGPSSGYTF
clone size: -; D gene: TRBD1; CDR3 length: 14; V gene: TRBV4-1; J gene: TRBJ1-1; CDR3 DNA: TGCGCCAGCAGCCAGCCGGGACAGGGGCGCGGAGCTTTCTTT; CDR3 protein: CASSQPGQGRGAFF